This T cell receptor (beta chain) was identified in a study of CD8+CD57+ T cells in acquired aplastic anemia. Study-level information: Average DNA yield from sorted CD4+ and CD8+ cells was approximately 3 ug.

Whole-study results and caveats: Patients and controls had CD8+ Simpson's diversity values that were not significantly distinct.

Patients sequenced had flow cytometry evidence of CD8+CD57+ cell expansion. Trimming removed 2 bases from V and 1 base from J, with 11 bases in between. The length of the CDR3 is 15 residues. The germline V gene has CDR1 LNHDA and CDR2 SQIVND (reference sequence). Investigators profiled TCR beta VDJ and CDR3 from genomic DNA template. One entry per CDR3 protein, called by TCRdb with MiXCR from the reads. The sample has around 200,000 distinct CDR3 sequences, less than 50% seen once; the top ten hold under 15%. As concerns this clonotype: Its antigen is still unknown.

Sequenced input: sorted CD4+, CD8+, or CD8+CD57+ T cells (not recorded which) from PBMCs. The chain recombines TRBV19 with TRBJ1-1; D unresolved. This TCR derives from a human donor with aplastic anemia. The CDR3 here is CASSISTAGNTEAFF. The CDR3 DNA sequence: TGTGCCAGTAGTATATCTACAGCCGGGAACACTGAAGCTTTCTTT. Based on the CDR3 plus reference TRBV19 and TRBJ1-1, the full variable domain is DGGITQSPKYLFRKEGQNVTLSCEQNLNHDAMYWYRQDPGQGLRLIYYSQIVNDFQKGDIAEGYSVSREKKESFPLTVTSAQKNPTAFYLCASSISTAGNTEAFFGQGTRLTVV.